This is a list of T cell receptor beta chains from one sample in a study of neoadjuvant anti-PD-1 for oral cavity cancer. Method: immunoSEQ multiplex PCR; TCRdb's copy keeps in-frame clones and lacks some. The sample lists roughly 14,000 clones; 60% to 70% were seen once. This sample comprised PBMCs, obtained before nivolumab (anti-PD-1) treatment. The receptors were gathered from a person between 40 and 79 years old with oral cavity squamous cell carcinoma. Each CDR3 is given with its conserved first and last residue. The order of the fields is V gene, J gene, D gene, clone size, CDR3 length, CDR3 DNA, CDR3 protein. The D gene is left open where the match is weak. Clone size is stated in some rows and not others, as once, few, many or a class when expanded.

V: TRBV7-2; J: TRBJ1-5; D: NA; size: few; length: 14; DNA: TGTGCCAGCAGCTTGGACAGATCAAATCAGCCCCAGCATTTT; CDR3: CASSLDRSNQPQHF
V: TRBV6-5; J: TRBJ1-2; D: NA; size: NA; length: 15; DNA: TGTGCCAGCAGCTCTGTGGGGGGGGCTGGCTATGGCTACACCTTC; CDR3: CASSSVGGAGYGYTF
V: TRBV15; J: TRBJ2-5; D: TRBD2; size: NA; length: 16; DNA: TGTGCCACCAGCAGAGCGAGTAGCGGGGGGGTTGGGACCCAGTACTTC; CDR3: CATSRASSGGVGTQYF
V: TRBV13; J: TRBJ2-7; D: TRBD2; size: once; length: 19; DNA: TGTGCCAGCAGCCGCAGGGTAGTAGCGGGGGGCTCCAGCTCCTACGAGCAGTACTTC; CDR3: CASSRRVVAGGSSSYEQYF
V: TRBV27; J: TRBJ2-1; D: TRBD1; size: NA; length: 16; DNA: TGTGCCAGCAGTTTAGGAAACAGGGGGATCTACAATGAGCAGTTCTTC; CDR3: CASSLGNRGIYNEQFF
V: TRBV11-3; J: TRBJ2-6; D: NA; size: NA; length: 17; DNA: TGTGCCAGCAGCTTAGTGATCGGACCCTCTGGGGCCAACGTCCTGACTTTC; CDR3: CASSLVIGPSGANVLTF
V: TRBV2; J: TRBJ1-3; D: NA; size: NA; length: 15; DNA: TGTGCCAGCAGTGACTTGGGTATCTCTGGAAACACCATATATTTT; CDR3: CASSDLGISGNTIYF
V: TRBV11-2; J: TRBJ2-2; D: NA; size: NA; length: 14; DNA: TGTGCCAGCAGTTCGTTCGAGAACACCGGGGAGCTGTTTTTT; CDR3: CASSSFENTGELFF
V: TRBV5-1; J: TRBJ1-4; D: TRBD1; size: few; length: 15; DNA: TGCGCCAGCAGCTTGAACCCGACAGGGAATGAAAAACTGTTTTTT; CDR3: CASSLNPTGNEKLFF
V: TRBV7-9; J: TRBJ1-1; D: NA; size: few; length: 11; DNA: TGTGCCCAAAGGGGGGAGGCTGAAGCTTTCTTT; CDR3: CAQRGEAEAFF
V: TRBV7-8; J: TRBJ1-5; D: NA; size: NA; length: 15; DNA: TGTGCCAGCAGCCGATCCGGGACGGGTGAGCAGCCCCAGCATTTT; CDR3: CASSRSGTGEQPQHF